This T cell receptor (beta chain) was recovered during a study of kidney transplant recipient with SARS-CoV-2 infection. The CDR3 extends over 17 amino acids. This clonotype was seen many times. TCRdb independently ran MiXCR on the reads; one entry per CDR3 protein. The data hold under 250,000 distinct CDR3 sequences, with about 28% observed a single time. V and J are TRBV12-2 and TRBJ1-2. TRBV12-2 has pseudogene status. This TCR came from a male patient between 25 and 40 years old who had COVID-19 and was a kidney transplant recipient. A share of the T cells may be of graft donor origin. Sample: a blood sample, taken at baseline and between days 110 and 120 from a kidney transplant recipient. The CDR3, as DNA: TGTGCAAGTCGCTTGATTATGACTCCACGAAAGACCTATGGCTACACCTTC. Protein product: CASRLIMTPRKTYGYTF.